Below are 2 T cell receptor beta chains sequenced from a single sample in a study of blood T cell repertoires in COVID-19. Assay used: immunoSEQ multiplex PCR; TCRdb lists only in-frame clones, some missing. The repertoire has around 250,000 clones, around 82% of them found once; the top ten carry roughly 3.1%. Sample: peripheral blood. The receptors originated from a woman aged 18-29 years with acute or convalescent COVID-19.

In its sample, this clone was seen a few times. The chain uses TRBV19 and TRBJ1-4; D gene uncertain. CDR3 size: 13 residues. Trimming shortened V by 8 bases and J by 7 bases, and 14 bases separated the two germline ends. Per germline, CDR1 LNHDA and CDR2 SQIVND (reference sequence). In DNA, the CDR3 is TGTGCCAGTGGACCTAGAGGGTCTGAAAAACTGTTTTTT. Its protein is CASGPRGSEKLFF.

The gene calls are TRBV7-8 and TRBJ2-6, with D tentatively TRBD1 (6 bases). CDR1 and CDR2 from the germline V gene are SGHVS and FQNEAQ. The CDR3 is 18 amino acids. Trimming pared 1 base from V and 0 bases from J, leaving 13 bases between. For the CDR3, the DNA is TGTGCCAGCAGCTTAGGTAGGGACATGCGCTCTGGGGCCAACGTCCTGACTTTC. This encodes CASSLGRDMRSGANVLTF.